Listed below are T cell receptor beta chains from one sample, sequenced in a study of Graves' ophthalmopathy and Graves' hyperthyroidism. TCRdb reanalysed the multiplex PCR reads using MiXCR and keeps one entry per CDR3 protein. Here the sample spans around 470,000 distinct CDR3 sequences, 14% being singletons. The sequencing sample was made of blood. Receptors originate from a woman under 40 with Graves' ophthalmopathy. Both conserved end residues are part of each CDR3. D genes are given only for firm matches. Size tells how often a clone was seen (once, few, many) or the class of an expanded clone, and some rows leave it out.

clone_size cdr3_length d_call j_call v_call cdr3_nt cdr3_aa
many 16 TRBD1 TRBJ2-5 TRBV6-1 TGTGCCAGCAGTGAGCTTGGGACAGGGGGCGGTGAGACCCAGTACTTC CASSELGTGGGETQYF
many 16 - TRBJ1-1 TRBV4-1 TGCGCCAGCAGCCAGCTAGAATACGAGGAGCACACTGAAGCTTTCTTT CASSQLEYEEHTEAFF
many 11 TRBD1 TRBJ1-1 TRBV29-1 TGCAGCGTTAGGACAGGGTGGGAAGCTTTCTTT CSVRTGWEAFF
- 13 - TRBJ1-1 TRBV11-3 TGTGCCAGCAGCCTTCTTTTGACGTACGAAGCTTTCTTT CASSLLLTYEAFF
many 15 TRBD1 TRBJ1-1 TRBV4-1 TGCGCCAGCAGCCAAACGGAGGCAGGGGGATCTGAAGCTTTCTTT CASSQTEAGGSEAFF
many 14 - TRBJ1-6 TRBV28 TGTGCCAGCAGTCCTGACAGGAAGTATTCACCCCTCCACTTT CASSPDRKYSPLHF
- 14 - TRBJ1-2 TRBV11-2 TGTGCCAGCAGCTTAGATCAGTTAAACTATGGCTACACCTTC CASSLDQLNYGYTF
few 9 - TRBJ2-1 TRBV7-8 TGTGCCAGCAGCAATGAGCAGTTCTTC CASSNEQFF
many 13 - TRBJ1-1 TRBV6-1 TGTGCCAGCAGCGACCTGGGGGGGACTGAAGCTTTCTTT CASSDLGGTEAFF
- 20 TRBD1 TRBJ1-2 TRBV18 TGTGCCAGCTCACCGGCACCCTGGACAGGGGGAGAGTTGGGGAACTATGGCTACACCTTC CASSPAPWTGGELGNYGYTF
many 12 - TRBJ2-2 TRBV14 TGTGCCAGCAGCCAAGTTCACGGGGAGCTGTTTTTT CASSQVHGELFF
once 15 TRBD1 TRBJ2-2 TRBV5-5 TGTGCCAGCAGCTGGACAGGGGCTGAGACCGGGGAGCTGTTTTTT CASSWTGAETGELFF
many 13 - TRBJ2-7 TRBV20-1 TGCAGTGCTAGTCGGCAGGGTGGGTACGAGCAGTACTTC CSASRQGGYEQYF
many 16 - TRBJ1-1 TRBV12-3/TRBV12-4 TGTGCCAGCAGTTTAGCCCCTACCAGACAGAACACTGAAGCTTTCTTT CASSLAPTRQNTEAFF
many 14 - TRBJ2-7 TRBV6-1 TGTGCCAGCAGTGAGTTCCTGGACAGAAACGAGCAGTACTTC CASSEFLDRNEQYF
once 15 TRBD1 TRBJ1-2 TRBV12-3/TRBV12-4 TGTGCCAGCAGCAACAATAGACAGGGGGCTAGTGGCTACACCTTC CASSNNRQGASGYTF
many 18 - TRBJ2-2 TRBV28 TGTGCCAGCATACCGCGTGAAGGCGGTAATTGGGACACCGGGGAGCTGTTTTTT CASIPREGGNWDTGELFF
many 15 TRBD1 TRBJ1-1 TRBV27 TGTGCCAGCAGTATCCTCGGGACAGGTGGGACTGAAGCTTTCTTT CASSILGTGGTEAFF
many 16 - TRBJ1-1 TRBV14 TGTGCCAGCAGCCAAGATAGTTGGGCAGGGAACACTGAAGCTTTCTTT CASSQDSWAGNTEAFF
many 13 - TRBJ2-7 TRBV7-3 TGTGCCAGCAGCTTAGTGGCTGGGTACGAGCAGTACTTC CASSLVAGYEQYF
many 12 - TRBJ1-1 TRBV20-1 TGCAGTGCTAGAGATCTCACAGCTGAAGCTTTCTTT CSARDLTAEAFF
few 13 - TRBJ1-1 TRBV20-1 TGCAGTGCAGTTAAACAGGGTAAAACTGAAGCTTTCTTT CSAVKQGKTEAFF
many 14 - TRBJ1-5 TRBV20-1 TGCAGTGCTAGTAGCAGATATAGCAATCAGCCCCAGCATTTT CSASSRYSNQPQHF
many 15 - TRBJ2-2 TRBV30 TGTGCCTGGAGTGAGTTGGGCCCGAACACCGGGGAGCTGTTTTTT CAWSELGPNTGELFF
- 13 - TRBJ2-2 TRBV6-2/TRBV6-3 TGTGCCAGCAGGCCTATACTCACCGGGGAGCTGTTTTTT CASRPILTGELFF
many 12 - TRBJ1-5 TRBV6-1 TGTGCCAGCAGTGATAAGGTTCAGCCCCAGCATTTT CASSDKVQPQHF
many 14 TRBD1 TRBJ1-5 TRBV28 TGTGCCAGCAGTACGGACAGGGGGCATCAGCCCCAGCATTTT CASSTDRGHQPQHF
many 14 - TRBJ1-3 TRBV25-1 TGTGCCAGCAGCCAACTGGCAGCTGGAAACACCATATATTTT CASSQLAAGNTIYF
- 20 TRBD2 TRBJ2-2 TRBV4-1 TGCGCCAGCAGCCCGGAATCAGCCCCCAGCGGGAGGGGGCGCACCGGGGAGCTGTTTTTT CASSPESAPSGRGRTGELFF
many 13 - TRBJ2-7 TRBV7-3 TGTGCCAGCAGCCCCTACCCCTCCTACGAGCAGTACTTC CASSPYPSYEQYF
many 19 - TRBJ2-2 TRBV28 TGTGCCAGCAGTGCCCTTCTTATGAGGGACCGCTTGAACACCGGGGAGCTGTTTTTT CASSALLMRDRLNTGELFF
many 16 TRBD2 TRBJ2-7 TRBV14 TGTGCCAGCAGCCCAAGGATGGTAGCGGGAGGGTACGAGCAGTACTTC CASSPRMVAGGYEQYF
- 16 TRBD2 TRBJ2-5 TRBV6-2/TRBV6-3 TGTGCCAGCGGGGGACTAGCGGGTGAAGGAGGAGATACCCAATACTTC CASGGLAGEGGDTQYF
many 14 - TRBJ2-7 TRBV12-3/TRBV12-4 TGTGCCAGCAGTTTAGCAAGGAGATCCTACGAGCAGTACTTC CASSLARRSYEQYF
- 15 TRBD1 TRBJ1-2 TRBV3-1 TGTGCCAGCAGGAAGCAGGGGGCTACGAACTATGGCTACACCTTC CASRKQGATNYGYTF
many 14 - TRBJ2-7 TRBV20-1 TGCAGTGCTAGGGACACCGAGGGTTCCTACGAGCAGTACTTC CSARDTEGSYEQYF
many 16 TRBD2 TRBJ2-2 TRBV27 TGTGCCAGCTCGGGCGGGGGGGATGCGAACACCGGGGAGCTGTTTTTT CASSGGGDANTGELFF
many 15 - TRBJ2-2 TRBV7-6 TGTGCCAGCAGCTTAGACAGGGCCTACACCGGGGAGCTGTTTTTT CASSLDRAYTGELFF
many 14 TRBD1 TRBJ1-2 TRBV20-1 TGCAGTGCTAGACCAGGACAGGGGGCGCGGGGCTACACCTTC CSARPGQGARGYTF
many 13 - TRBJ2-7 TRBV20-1 TGCAGTGCTAGTAGGACAGCCCAATACGAGCAGTACTTC CSASRTAQYEQYF
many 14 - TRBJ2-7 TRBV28 TGTGCCAGCAGTATCCCTCCGGGACCCTACGAGCAGTACTTC CASSIPPGPYEQYF
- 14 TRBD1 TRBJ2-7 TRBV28 TGTGCCAGCAGCCGGACAGGGGGGTTCGACGAGCAGTACTTC CASSRTGGFDEQYF
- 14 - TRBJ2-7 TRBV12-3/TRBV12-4 TGTGCCAGCAGTTTTGCCAGGGGAGCCCACGAGCAGTACTTC CASSFARGAHEQYF
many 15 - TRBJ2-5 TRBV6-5 TGTGCCAGCAGTTACTCATCCAGGGACCAAGAGACCCAGTACTTC CASSYSSRDQETQYF
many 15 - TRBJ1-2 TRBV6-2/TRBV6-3 TGTGCCAGCAGCCCGGGACGGCAGTTTAACTATGGCTACACCTTC CASSPGRQFNYGYTF
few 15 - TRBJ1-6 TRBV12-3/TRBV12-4 TGTGCCAGCAGTCCCCGGGGTGGAAATAATTCACCCCTCCACTTT CASSPRGGNNSPLHF
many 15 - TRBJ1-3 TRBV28 TGTGCCAGCATCCCCACAGGGACTGTAGGAAACACCATATATTTT CASIPTGTVGNTIYF
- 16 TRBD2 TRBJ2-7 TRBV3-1 TGTGCCAGCAGCCAAGCTGGACTAGCGGGAGCCTACGAGCAGTACTTC CASSQAGLAGAYEQYF
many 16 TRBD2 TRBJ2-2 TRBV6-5 TGTGCCAGCAGTTACGGAGCGGGAGGCGGAACCGGGGAGCTGTTTTTT CASSYGAGGGTGELFF
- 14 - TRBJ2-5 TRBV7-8 TGTGCCAGCAGCTTTCACAGGGAGTGGGAGACCCAGTACTTC CASSFHREWETQYF
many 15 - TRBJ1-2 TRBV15 TGTGCCACCAGCCGAAGACAGACCTCTAACTATGGCTACACCTTC CATSRRQTSNYGYTF
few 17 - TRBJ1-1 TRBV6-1 TGTGCCAGCAGTGAAGTTATCGGGGGCGCTTCGAACACTGAAGCTTTCTTT CASSEVIGGASNTEAFF
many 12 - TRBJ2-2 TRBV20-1 TGCAGTGCTAGGTTAGAGACCGGGGAGCTGTTTTTT CSARLETGELFF
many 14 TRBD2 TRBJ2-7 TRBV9 TGTGCCAGCAGCGTAAGCGGGAGGGGCGGCGAGCAGTACTTC CASSVSGRGGEQYF
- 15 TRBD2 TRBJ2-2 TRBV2 TGTGCCAGCAGTTCCTGGACTAGGGATACCGGGGAGCTGTTTTTT CASSSWTRDTGELFF
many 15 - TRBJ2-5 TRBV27 TGTGCCAGCAGTTTTCAAACTAGCCCCAGAGAGACCCAGTACTTC CASSFQTSPRETQYF